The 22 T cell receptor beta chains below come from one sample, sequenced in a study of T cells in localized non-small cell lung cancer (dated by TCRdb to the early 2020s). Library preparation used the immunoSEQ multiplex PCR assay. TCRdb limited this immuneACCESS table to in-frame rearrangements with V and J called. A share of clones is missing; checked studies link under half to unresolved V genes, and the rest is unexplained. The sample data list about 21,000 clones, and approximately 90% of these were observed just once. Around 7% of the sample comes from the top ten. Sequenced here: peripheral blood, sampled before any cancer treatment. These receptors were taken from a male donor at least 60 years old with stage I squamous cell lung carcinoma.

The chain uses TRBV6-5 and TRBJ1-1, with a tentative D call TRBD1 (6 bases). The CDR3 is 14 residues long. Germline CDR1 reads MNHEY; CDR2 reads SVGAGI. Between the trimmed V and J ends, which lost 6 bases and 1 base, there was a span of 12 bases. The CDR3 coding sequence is TGTGCCAGCAGGCCGGGACATTCGAACACTGAAGCTTTCTTT. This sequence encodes CASRPGHSNTEAFF.

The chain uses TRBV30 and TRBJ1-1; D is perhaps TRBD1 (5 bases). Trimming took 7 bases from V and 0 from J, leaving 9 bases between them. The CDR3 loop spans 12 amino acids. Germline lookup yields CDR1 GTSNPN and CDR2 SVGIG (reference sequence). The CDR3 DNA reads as TGTGCCTCCGGACACCTGAACACTGAAGCTTTCTTT. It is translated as CASGHLNTEAFF. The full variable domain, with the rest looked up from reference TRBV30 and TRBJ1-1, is SQTIHQWPATLVQPVGSPLSLECTVEGTSNPNLYWYRQAAGRGLQLLFYSVGIGQISSEVPQNLSASRPQDRQFILSSKKLLLSDSGFYLCASGHLNTEAFFGQGTRLTVV.

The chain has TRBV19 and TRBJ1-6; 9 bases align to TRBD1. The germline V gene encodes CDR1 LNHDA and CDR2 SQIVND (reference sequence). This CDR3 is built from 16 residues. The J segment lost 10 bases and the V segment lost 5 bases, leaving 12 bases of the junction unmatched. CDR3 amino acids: CASSALTGGRGSPLHF. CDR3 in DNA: TGTGCCAGTAGTGCCTTGACAGGGGGACGAGGATCACCCCTCCACTTT.

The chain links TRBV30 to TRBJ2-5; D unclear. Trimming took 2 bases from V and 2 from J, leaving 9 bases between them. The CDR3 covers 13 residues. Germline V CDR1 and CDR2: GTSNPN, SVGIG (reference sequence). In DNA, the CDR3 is TGTGCCTGGAGTTTCGGGTCTCAAGAGACCCAGTACTTC. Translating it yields CAWSFGSQETQYF.

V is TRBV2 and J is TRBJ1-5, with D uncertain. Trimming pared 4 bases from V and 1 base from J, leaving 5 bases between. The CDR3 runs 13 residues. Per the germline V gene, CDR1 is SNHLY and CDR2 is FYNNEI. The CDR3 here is CASSAGSNQPQHF. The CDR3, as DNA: TGTGCCAGCAGTGCCGGAAGCAATCAGCCCCAGCATTTT.

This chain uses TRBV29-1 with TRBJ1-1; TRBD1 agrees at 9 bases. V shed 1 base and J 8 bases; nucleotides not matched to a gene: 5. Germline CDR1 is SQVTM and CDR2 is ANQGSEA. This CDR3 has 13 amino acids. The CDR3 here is CSVEVDRGIEAFF. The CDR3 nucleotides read TGCAGCGTTGAAGTGGACAGGGGCATCGAAGCTTTCTTT.

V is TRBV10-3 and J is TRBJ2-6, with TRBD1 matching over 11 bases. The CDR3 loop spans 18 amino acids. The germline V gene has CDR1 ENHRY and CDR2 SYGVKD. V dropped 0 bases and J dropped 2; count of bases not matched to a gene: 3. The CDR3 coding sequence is TGTGCCATCAGTGAGTCTGGGACAGGGGGAACTGGGGCCAACGTCCTGACTTTC. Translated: CAISESGTGGTGANVLTF.

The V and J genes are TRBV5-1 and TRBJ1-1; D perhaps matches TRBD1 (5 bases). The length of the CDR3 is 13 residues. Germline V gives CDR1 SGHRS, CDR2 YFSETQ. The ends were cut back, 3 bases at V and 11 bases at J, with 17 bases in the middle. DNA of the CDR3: TGCGCCAGCAGCTGGGGGTCCCAAGAAGGGGCTTTCTTT. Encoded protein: CASSWGSQEGAFF.

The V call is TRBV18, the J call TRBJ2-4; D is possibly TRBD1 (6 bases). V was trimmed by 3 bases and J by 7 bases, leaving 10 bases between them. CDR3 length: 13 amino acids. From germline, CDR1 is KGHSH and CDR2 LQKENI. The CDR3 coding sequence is TGTGCCAGCTCACCGGGGGCCCAGAACATTCAGTACTTC. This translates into CASSPGAQNIQYF.

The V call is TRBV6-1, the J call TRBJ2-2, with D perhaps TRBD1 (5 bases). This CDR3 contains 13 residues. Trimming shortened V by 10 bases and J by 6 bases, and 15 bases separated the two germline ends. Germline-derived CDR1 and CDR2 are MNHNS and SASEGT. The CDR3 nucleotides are TGTGCCACTACAGGACGGGTCCCCGGGGAGCTGTTTTTT. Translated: CATTGRVPGELFF.

CDR3 nucleotides: TGCAGTGCTACGACAGTTTACGAGCAGTACTTC. Translating it yields CSATTVYEQYF. The genes are TRBV20-1 and TRBJ2-7; D is perhaps TRBD1 (5 bases). CDR3 length: 11 amino acids. Germline values: CDR1 DFQATT, CDR2 SNEGSKA (reference sequence). Trimming shortened V by 4 bases and J by 4 bases, and 8 bases separated the two germline ends.

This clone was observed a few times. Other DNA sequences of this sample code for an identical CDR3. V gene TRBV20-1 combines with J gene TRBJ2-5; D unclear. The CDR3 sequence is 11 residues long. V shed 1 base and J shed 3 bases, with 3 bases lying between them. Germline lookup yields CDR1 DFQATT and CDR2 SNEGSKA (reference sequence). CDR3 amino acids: CSARAEETQYF. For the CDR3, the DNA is TGCAGTGCTAGAGCCGAAGAGACCCAGTACTTC.

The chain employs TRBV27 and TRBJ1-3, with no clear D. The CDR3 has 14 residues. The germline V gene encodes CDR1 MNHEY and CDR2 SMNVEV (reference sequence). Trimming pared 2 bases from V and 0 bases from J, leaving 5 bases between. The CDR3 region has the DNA TGTGCCAGCAGTTTACGATACTCTGGAAACACCATATATTTT. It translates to CASSLRYSGNTIYF.

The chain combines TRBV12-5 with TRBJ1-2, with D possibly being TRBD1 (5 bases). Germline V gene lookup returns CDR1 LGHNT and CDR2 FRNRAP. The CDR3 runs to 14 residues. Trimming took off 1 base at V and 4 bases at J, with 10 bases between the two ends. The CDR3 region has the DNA TGTGCTAGTGGTTTGGCAGACAGAATCTATGGCTACACCTTC. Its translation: CASGLADRIYGYTF.

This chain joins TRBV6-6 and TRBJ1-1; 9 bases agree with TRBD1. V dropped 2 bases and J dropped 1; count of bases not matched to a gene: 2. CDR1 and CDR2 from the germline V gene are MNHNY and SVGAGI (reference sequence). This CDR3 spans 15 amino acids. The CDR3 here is CASSYPTGGNTEAFF. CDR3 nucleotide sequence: TGTGCCAGCAGTTACCCGACAGGGGGGAACACTGAAGCTTTCTTT.

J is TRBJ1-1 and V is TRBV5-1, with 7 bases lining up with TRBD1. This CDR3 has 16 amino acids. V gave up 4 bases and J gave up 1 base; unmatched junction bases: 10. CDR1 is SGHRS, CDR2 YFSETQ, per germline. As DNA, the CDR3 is TGCGCCAGCAGCGGAAACCGGGACAGCCCGAACACTGAAGCTTTCTTT. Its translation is CASSGNRDSPNTEAFF.

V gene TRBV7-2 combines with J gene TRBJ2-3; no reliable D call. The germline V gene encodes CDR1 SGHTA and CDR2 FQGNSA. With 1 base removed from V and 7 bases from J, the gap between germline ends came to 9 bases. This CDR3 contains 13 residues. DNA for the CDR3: TGTGCCAGCAGCTTAGGGCCTGGAAATACGCAGTATTTT. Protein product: CASSLGPGNTQYF.

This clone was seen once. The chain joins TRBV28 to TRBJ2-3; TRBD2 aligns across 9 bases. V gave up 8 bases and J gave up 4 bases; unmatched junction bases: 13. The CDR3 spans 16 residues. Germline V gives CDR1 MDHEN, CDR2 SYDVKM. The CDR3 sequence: CASGHSGGEGADTQYF. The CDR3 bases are TGTGCCAGCGGTCATAGCGGGGGAGAGGGTGCAGATACGCAGTATTTT.

CDR3 bases: TGTGCCAGCAGTTTACGGGGGACAGGGGGAGAAAAACTGTTTTTT. Protein product: CASSLRGTGGEKLFF. The rearrangement uses TRBV28 and TRBJ1-4; 11 positions match TRBD1. The J segment lost 8 bases and the V segment lost 2 bases, leaving 4 bases of the junction unmatched. CDR1 and CDR2 from the germline V gene are MDHEN and SYDVKM. This CDR3 has 15 residues.

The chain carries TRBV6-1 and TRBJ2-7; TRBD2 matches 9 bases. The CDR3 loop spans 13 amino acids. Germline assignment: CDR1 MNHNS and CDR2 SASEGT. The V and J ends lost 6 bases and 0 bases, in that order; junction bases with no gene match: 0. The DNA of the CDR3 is TGTGCCAGCAGGACTAGCGGCTCCTACGAGCAGTACTTC. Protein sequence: CASRTSGSYEQYF.

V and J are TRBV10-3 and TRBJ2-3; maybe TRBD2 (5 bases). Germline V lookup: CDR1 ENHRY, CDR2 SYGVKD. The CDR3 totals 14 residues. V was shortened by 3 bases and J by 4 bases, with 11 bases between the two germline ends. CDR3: CAISEERVPDTQYF. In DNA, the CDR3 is TGTGCCATCAGTGAAGAGAGGGTTCCAGATACGCAGTATTTT.

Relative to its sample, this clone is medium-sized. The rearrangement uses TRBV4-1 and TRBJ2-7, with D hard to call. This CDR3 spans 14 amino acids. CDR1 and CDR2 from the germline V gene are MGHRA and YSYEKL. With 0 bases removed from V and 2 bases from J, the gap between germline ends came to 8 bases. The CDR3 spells CASSQDPVTYEQYF. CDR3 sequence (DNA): TGCGCCAGCAGCCAAGATCCCGTTACCTACGAGCAGTACTTC.